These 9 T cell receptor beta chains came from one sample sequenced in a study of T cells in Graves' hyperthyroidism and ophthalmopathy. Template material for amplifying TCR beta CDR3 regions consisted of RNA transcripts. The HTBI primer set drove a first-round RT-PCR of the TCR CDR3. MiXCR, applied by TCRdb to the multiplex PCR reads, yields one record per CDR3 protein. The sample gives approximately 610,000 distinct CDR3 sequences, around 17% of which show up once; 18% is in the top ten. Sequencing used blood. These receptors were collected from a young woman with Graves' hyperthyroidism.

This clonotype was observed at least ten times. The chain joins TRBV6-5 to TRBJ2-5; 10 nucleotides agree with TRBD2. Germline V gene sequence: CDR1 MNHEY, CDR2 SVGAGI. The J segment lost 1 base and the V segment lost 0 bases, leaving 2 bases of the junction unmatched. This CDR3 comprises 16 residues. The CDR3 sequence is CASSYSKRGGQETQYF. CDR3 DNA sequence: TGTGCCAGCAGTTACTCGAAGCGGGGGGGCCAAGAGACCCAGTACTTC.

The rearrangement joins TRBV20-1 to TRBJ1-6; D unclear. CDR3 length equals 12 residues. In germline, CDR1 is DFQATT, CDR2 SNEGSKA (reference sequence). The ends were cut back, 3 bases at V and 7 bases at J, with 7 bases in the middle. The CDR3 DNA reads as TGCAGTGCTAGGCAGGCGAATTCACCCCTCCACTTT. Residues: CSARQANSPLHF.

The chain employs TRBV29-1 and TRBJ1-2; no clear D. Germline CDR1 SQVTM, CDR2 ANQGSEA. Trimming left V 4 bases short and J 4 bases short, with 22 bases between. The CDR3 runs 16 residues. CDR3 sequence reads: CSVVRKGTAAGYGYTF. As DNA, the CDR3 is TGCAGCGTTGTTCGAAAGGGAACAGCTGCCGGCTATGGCTACACCTTC. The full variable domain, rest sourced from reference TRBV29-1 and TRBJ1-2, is SAVISQKPSRDICQRGTSLTIQCQVDSQVTMMFWYRQQPGQSLTLIATANQGSEATYESGFVIDKFPISRPNLTFSTLTVSNMSPEDSSIYLCSVVRKGTAAGYGYTFGSGTRLTVV.

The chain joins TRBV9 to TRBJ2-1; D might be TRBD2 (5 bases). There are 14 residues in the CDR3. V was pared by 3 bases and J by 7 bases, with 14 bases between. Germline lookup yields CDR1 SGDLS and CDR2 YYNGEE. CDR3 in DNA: TGTGCCAGCAGCGCGCCTCGGACGGGGAATGAGCAGTTCTTC. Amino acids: CASSAPRTGNEQFF. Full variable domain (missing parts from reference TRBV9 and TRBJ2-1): DSGVTQTPKHLITATGQRVTLRCSPRSGDLSVYWYQQSLDQGLQFLIQYYNGEERAKGNILERFSAQQFPDLHSELNLSSLELGDSALYFCASSAPRTGNEQFFGPGTRLTVL.

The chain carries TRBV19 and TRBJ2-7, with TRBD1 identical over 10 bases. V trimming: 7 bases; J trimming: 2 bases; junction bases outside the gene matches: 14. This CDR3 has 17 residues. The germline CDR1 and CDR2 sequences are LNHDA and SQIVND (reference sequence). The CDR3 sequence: CASTKGPGTGDPYEQYF. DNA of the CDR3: TGTGCCAGTACCAAGGGCCCTGGGACAGGGGACCCCTACGAGCAGTACTTC.

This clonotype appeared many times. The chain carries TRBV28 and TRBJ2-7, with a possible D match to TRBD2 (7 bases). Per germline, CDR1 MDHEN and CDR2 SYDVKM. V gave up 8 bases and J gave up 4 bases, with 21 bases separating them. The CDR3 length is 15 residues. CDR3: CASEDGRGARYEQYF. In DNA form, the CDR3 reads TGTGCCAGCGAGGATGGACGGGGGGCGCGATACGAGCAGTACTTC.

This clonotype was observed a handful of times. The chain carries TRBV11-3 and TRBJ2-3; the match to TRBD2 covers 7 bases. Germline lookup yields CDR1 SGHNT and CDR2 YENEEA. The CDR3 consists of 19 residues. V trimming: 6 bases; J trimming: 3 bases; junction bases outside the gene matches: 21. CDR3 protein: CASSFPWERAGRRTDTQYF. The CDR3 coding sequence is TGTGCCAGCAGTTTCCCTTGGGAGCGAGCGGGGAGGAGGACAGATACGCAGTATTTT.

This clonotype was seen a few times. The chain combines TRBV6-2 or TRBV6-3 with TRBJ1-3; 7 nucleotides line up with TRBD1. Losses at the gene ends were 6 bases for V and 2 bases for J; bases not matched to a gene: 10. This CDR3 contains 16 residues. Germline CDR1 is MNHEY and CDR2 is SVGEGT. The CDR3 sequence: CASSKTGSETGNTIYF. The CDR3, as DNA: TGTGCCAGCAGCAAGACAGGGTCCGAGACTGGAAACACCATATATTTT.

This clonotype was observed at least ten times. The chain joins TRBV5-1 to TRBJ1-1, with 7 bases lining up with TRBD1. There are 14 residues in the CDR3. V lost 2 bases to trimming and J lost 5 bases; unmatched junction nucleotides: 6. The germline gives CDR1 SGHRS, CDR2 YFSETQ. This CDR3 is CASSFHRGGTEAFF. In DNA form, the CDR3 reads TGCGCCAGCAGCTTCCACAGGGGTGGAACTGAAGCTTTCTTT.